This TCR beta chain was sequenced in a study of blood T cell repertoires in COVID-19 (dated by TCRdb to about 2020). With regard to the full study: Samples from collaborators originated in the United States, Italy and Spain and spanned both the acute and convalescent phases of COVID-19. HLA class I and class II types, where available, came from metadata supplied by the sample provider rather than from assay-based typing. A freely available public database, intended as a resource for researchers studying the immune response to SARS-CoV-2, is where the repertoires were released. Deeply sampled blood TCRbeta repertoires from subjects exposed to, actively infected with, or recovered from COVID-19 were included in the dataset. Samples were obtained from the ongoing ImmuneRACE study (first 160 participants) and from 950 to 1,500 subjects provided by 6 global collaborators. The prospective study material was composed of cDNA or gDNA derived from T cells, B-cell-depleted T cells, or PBMCs. Sample metadata almost always included a de-identified subject ID, COVID-19 status, age in years and sex.

About this clone itself: Its antigen is unknown. There are no base qualities to consult, and no much larger clone falls within one base.

Participants in the prospective study were aged about 18 to 95 years, lived in over 20 United States geographic areas, and enrolled through a virtual design. In the prospective study, cohorts were assigned on the basis of participant-reported clinical history obtained from a screening survey and a study questionnaire. For ImmuneRACE Cohort 3, a participant was defined as recovered based on two consecutive negative NP/OP PCR tests, clearance by a healthcare professional, or resolution of symptoms. In the prospective study, mobile phlebotomists collected whole blood, serum and a nasopharyngeal or oropharyngeal swab from each participant. Participants in the prospective study had the option to provide additional blood draws and questionnaires over a roughly 2-month period. Before DNA extraction, prospective study blood samples were shipped either frozen or at room temperature. TCRbeta CDR3 regions were amplified from genomic DNA by means of the immunoSEQ Assay, a bias-controlled multiplex PCR. From the authors' description of their analysis: Within the assay, amplification of reference gene primers was used to estimate how many nucleated cells each sample contained. To quantify the absolute abundance of each unique TCRbeta CDR3 rearrangement, sequence reads were collapsed and filtered. Productive Simpson clonality was computed per sample as the square root of Simpson's diversity index over productive rearrangements. TCRdb's version of the immuneACCESS table is confined to in-frame rearrangements and falls short of the full clone set. An unresolved V gene accounts for under half of the shortfall where checked; the remainder is of unknown origin. V, J and clone size were drawn from that table, and D and trimming were deduced from the DNA. This sample comprises about 270,000 clones, roughly 86% of them detected only once. The top ten constitute around 1% of the sample.

In the germline V gene, CDR1 corresponds to MDHEN and CDR2 to SYDVKM. Trimming leaves V shorter by 4 bases and J shorter by 6 bases, with the junction holding 5 bases beyond the gene matches. The CDR3 numbers 15 residues from cysteine through phenylalanine. Left in the record is the CDR3 DNA by itself, 45 bases read in frame from the first base. What the authors observed across the whole study: The amount of clinical and demographic metadata varied by source and participant and was provided uncurated.

The receptor was isolated from a woman in her 30s who had recovered from COVID-19. The V and J segments used are TRBV28 and TRBJ1-6; 8 junctional bases match TRBD1. The sequenced sample consisted of PBMCs or T cells enriched from blood (not recorded which). The CDR3 loop reads CASSSRTGLNSPLHF. At the DNA level, the sequence is TGTGCCAGCAGTTCTCGGACAGGGCTTAATTCACCCCTCCACTTT.